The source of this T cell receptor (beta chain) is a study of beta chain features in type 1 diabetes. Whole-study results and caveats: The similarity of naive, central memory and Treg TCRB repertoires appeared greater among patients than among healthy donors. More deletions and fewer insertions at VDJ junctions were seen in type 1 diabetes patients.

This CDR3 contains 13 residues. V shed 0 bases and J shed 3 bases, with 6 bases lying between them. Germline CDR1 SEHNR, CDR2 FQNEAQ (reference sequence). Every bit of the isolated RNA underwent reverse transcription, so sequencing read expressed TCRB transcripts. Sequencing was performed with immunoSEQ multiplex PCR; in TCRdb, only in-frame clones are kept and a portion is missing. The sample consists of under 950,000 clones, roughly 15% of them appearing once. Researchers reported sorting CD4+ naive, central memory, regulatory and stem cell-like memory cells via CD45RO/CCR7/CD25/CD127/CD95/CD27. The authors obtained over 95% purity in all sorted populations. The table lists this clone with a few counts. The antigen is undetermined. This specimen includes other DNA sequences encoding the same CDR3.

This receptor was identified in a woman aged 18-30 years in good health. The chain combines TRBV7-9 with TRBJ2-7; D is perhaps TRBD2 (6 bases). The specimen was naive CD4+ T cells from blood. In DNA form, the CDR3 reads TGTGCCAGCAGCTTAGCCGGGGGCTACGAGCAGTACTTC. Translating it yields CASSLAGGYEQYF.